This TCR beta chain was sequenced during a study of Ad26.COV2.S vaccination and SARS-CoV-2 variants. On the study more broadly: COV1001, an Ad26.COV2.S trial, supplied this vaccine-arm donor. Dosing was one shot or two shots 56 days apart. Study-wide points: While placebo recipients had lower spike-specific TCR breadth, vaccine recipients had more. Non-spike TCR breadth was similar in vaccine and placebo recipients.

This table comes from immunoSEQ multiplex PCR, and its TCRdb copy is limited to in-frame clones, with some not included. The table has around 450,000 clones, 90% seen once. Comments on this clone: As yet, its antigen is unknown.

Noted treatment: some 20 received Ad26.COV2.S at low or high dose, single or two shots; about 5 received placebo; per-sample allocation not given. The samples date from day 63 after the first vaccine or placebo injection. In germline, CDR1 is SGHKS, CDR2 YYEKEE (reference sequence). After removal of 0 bases from V and 1 base from J, the junction contained 4 bases not matched to a gene. The CDR3 totals 18 residues. This material consisted of peripheral blood, taken in a trial of Ad26.COV2.S vaccine versus placebo. This chain links TRBV5-5 with TRBJ2-3; TRBD2 aligns across 14 bases. This clonotype was obtained from a person aged 18-65 years who received the Ad26.COV2.S COVID-19 vaccine or a placebo. CDR3 nucleotides: TGTGCCAGCAGCTTGGGACTAGCGGGAGGGCCCCGCACAGATACGCAGTATTTT. Encoded protein: CASSLGLAGGPRTDTQYF.